This T cell receptor (beta chain) appears in the sequencing data of a study of beta chain features in type 1 diabetes. Whole-study findings and limits: Moderate yet significant TCRB CDR3 shortening was seen in Type 1 diabetes patients in all four CD4+ subsets.

Isolated RNA was reverse transcribed in full, so expressed TCRB transcripts were sequenced. Assay used: immunoSEQ multiplex PCR; TCRdb lists only in-frame clones, some missing. This table holds fewer than 350,000 clones, about 15% found once. This clone was seen more than once but under ten times. Its target is unknown. The CDR3 extends over 14 amino acids. Germline values: CDR1 LNHDA, CDR2 SQIVND (reference sequence). V lost 11 bases and J lost 8; bases outside the gene matches: 12. The genes are TRBV19 and TRBJ1-4; 9 bases are shared with TRBD1. The TCR originated in a man between 18 and 35 years old with type 1 diabetes. Sequencing was performed on naive CD4+ T cells from blood. Here the CDR3 reads CAGGTGTGSEKLFF. In DNA, the CDR3 is TGTGCCGGGGGGACCGGGACAGGGTCCGAAAAACTGTTTTTT.